A selection of T cell receptor beta chains follows, all from one sample in a study of T cell responses to AZD1222 COVID-19 vaccine. TCRdb keeps only in-frame clones here, not all; method: immunoSEQ multiplex PCR. The repertoire holds around 150,000 clones, with 92% as singletons. The material sequenced was peripheral blood, taken on day 0 of MenACWY control vaccination. The receptors derive from an adult in good health. The CDR3 runs from the conserved cysteine through the conserved F or W. D genes are given only for firm matches. A row's size may be missing; if present it is once, few, many or a size class.

abundance: .; d_gene: TRBD2; j_gene: TRBJ2-1; v_gene: TRBV2; CDR3aa: CASSEGGGKFF; CDR3nt: TGTGCCAGCAGTGAAGGGGGGGGTAAGTTCTTC
abundance: .; d_gene: .; j_gene: TRBJ2-1; v_gene: TRBV7-9; CDR3aa: CAAAVTQSSYNEQFF; CDR3nt: TGTGCCGCAGCCGTCACTCAGAGCTCCTACAATGAGCAGTTCTTC
abundance: .; d_gene: TRBD2; j_gene: TRBJ2-7; v_gene: TRBV7-3; CDR3aa: CASSLSGGRLHEQYF; CDR3nt: TGTGCCAGCAGCTTATCTGGCGGGAGATTACACGAGCAGTACTTC
abundance: .; d_gene: TRBD2; j_gene: TRBJ2-1; v_gene: TRBV9; CDR3aa: CASTREGTYNEQFF; CDR3nt: TGTGCCTCGACGCGGGAGGGGACCTACAATGAGCAGTTCTTC
abundance: .; d_gene: .; j_gene: TRBJ2-1; v_gene: TRBV25-1; CDR3aa: CASSALSEQFF; CDR3nt: TGTGCCAGCAGTGCCCTAAGTGAGCAGTTCTTC
abundance: .; d_gene: .; j_gene: TRBJ2-5; v_gene: TRBV29-1; CDR3aa: CSVATRGPQETQYF; CDR3nt: TGCAGCGTGGCCACTAGGGGCCCCCAAGAGACCCAGTACTTC
abundance: .; d_gene: TRBD2; j_gene: TRBJ2-2; v_gene: TRBV10-3; CDR3aa: CAISEPGTSWAGELFF; CDR3nt: TGTGCCATCAGTGAGCCAGGGACTAGCTGGGCCGGGGAGCTGTTTTTT
abundance: .; d_gene: .; j_gene: TRBJ2-1; v_gene: TRBV5-1; CDR3aa: CASSSLAYGHNEQFF; CDR3nt: TGCGCCAGCAGCTCTTTAGCTTACGGGCACAATGAGCAGTTCTTC
abundance: .; d_gene: .; j_gene: TRBJ1-5; v_gene: TRBV10-3; CDR3aa: CAISESVRAGDPSQPQHF; CDR3nt: TGTGCCATCAGTGAGTCGGTCCGGGCAGGGGACCCATCTCAGCCCCAGCATTTT
abundance: .; d_gene: .; j_gene: TRBJ1-1; v_gene: TRBV5-6; CDR3aa: CASSFRAPRADTEAFF; CDR3nt: TGTGCCAGCAGCTTCCGGGCCCCACGGGCGGACACTGAAGCTTTCTTT
abundance: .; d_gene: .; j_gene: TRBJ2-1; v_gene: TRBV7-2; CDR3aa: CASSLGGGASSYNEQFF; CDR3nt: TGTGCCAGCAGCTTAGGTGGTGGCGCCAGCTCCTACAATGAGCAGTTCTTC
abundance: once; d_gene: TRBD1; j_gene: TRBJ1-2; v_gene: TRBV6-1; CDR3aa: CASSFPGQQNYGYTF; CDR3nt: TGTGCCAGCAGTTTCCCGGGACAGCAGAACTATGGCTACACCTTC
abundance: .; d_gene: .; j_gene: TRBJ2-7; v_gene: TRBV19; CDR3aa: CASKIAYEQYF; CDR3nt: TGTGCCAGTAAGATCGCCTACGAGCAGTACTTC
abundance: .; d_gene: .; j_gene: TRBJ1-1; v_gene: TRBV15; CDR3aa: CATSRDYGNTEAFF; CDR3nt: TGTGCCACCAGCAGAGATTACGGGAACACTGAAGCTTTCTTT
abundance: .; d_gene: TRBD1; j_gene: TRBJ2-7; v_gene: TRBV18; CDR3aa: CASSRGQSYEQYF; CDR3nt: TGTGCCAGCTCTCGGGGACAGTCCTACGAGCAGTACTTC
abundance: .; d_gene: .; j_gene: TRBJ1-3; v_gene: TRBV5-1; CDR3aa: CASSTVPSSGNTIYF; CDR3nt: TGCGCCAGCAGTACCGTTCCGAGCTCTGGAAACACCATATATTTT
abundance: .; d_gene: .; j_gene: TRBJ1-2; v_gene: TRBV7-9; CDR3aa: CASSLGAAGYTF; CDR3nt: TGTGCCAGCAGCTTAGGGGCGGCTGGCTACACCTTC
abundance: .; d_gene: .; j_gene: TRBJ2-1; v_gene: TRBV19; CDR3aa: CASSSRTASEQFF; CDR3nt: TGTGCCAGTAGTAGCCGGACTGCTTCTGAGCAGTTCTTC
abundance: .; d_gene: .; j_gene: TRBJ2-3; v_gene: TRBV11-3; CDR3aa: CASSLSLDTDTQYF; CDR3nt: TGTGCCAGCAGCTTATCCCTAGACACAGATACGCAGTATTTT